This T cell receptor beta chain was obtained from a study of cytomegalovirus exposure and HLA in healthy donors. Only a few counts were recorded for this clone. The PCR made use of 60 Vbeta and 13 Jbeta primers. Measured with immunoSEQ multiplex PCR; TCRdb has only the in-frame clones, and not every one. The data contain about 200,000 clones, around 76% of them singletons. Sequencing input: PBMCs. The clonotype was recovered from a man between 18 and 35 years old in good health and CMV-seronegative.

CDR3 loop: CASSGRQGLTGELFF. DNA for the CDR3: TGTGCCAGCAGTGGACGACAGGGACTCACCGGGGAGCTGTTTTTT. This chain uses TRBV6-1 with TRBJ2-2, with D possibly being TRBD1 (7 bases). Trimming took 4 bases from V and 4 from J, leaving 13 bases between them. Germline-derived CDR1 and CDR2 are MNHNS and SASEGT. The CDR3 loop spans 15 amino acids.